These 15 T cell receptor beta chains were sequenced from one sample in a study of T cell repertoires in cytomegalovirus infection. No antigens are known for them. TCRdb itself ran the reads through MiXCR, one entry per CDR3 protein. The table lists a few hundred thousand distinct CDR3 sequences, 25% to 35% of them singletons, with roughly 17% in the top ten. Source: cultured PBMCs, taken from culture after CMV antigen stimulation. Receptor source: a human donor in good health (CMV status not recorded). Some clones in this sample may be carry-over from other donors' samples.

The chain recombines TRBV7-2 with TRBJ1-2, with no clear D. The CDR3 has 13 residues. V gave up 3 bases and J gave up 1 base, with 6 bases separating them. Per germline, CDR1 SGHTA and CDR2 FQGNSA. The chain's CDR3 is CASSLSSNYGYTF. In DNA form, the CDR3 reads TGTGCCAGCAGCTTGTCCAGTAACTATGGCTACACCTTC.

The rearrangement uses TRBV6-1 and TRBJ2-3, with D uncertain. Trimming removed 6 bases from V and 7 bases from J, with 14 bases in between. The germline CDR1 and CDR2 sequences are MNHNS and SASEGT. The CDR3 runs to 13 residues. The chain's CDR3 is CASSTSPAYTQYF. CDR3 coding DNA: TGTGCCAGCAGCACGTCTCCGGCGTATACGCAGTATTTT.

This sequence joins TRBV28 and TRBJ2-1; D is perhaps TRBD1 (5 bases). Germline values: CDR1 MDHEN, CDR2 SYDVKM. This CDR3 is 15 amino acids long. V lost 2 bases, J lost 1 base, and 9 bases lay in between. CDR3 nucleotides: TGTGCCAGCAGTTTAAGGGGCAGGTCCTACAATGAGCAGTTCTTC. The encoded protein is CASSLRGRSYNEQFF.

V is TRBV12-3 or TRBV12-4 and J is TRBJ1-4; D may be TRBD1 (5 bases). The CDR3 spans 14 residues. V was shortened by 5 bases and J by 7 bases, with 14 bases between the two germline ends. The CDR3 reads CASSRQPGVEKLFF. The CDR3 DNA reads as TGTGCCAGCAGTCGACAACCGGGGGTTGAAAAACTGTTTTTT.

This chain joins TRBV4-3 and TRBJ2-1; D unclear. V shed 0 bases and J shed 10 bases, with 10 bases lying between them. Germline assignment: CDR1 LGHNA and CDR2 YSLEER. The CDR3 is made up of 13 amino acids. The CDR3 is CASSQDTHREQFF. The CDR3 DNA reads as TGCGCCAGCAGCCAAGATACGCATCGGGAGCAGTTCTTC.

The rearrangement uses TRBV15 and TRBJ1-2; D remains unclear. Per germline, CDR1 LNHNV and CDR2 YYDKDF (reference sequence). Trimming removed 0 bases from V and 7 bases from J, with 15 bases in between. This CDR3 has 15 residues. CDR3 loop: CATSRDTLLGVGYTF. CDR3 DNA: TGTGCCACCAGCAGAGATACACTACTCGGGGTTGGCTACACCTTC.

As DNA, the CDR3 is TGTGCCAGCAGTTCCTGGGGAGGACTATTCACCGGGGAGCTGTTTTTT. Translation: CASSSWGGLFTGELFF. This chain uses TRBV6-2 or TRBV6-3 with TRBJ2-2, with TRBD2 as a possible D gene (6 bases). The CDR3 runs to 16 residues. Looked up from germline, CDR1 is MNHEY and CDR2 is SVGEGT. Trimming removed 4 bases from V and 4 bases from J, with 16 bases in between.

The V gene is TRBV7-9, the J gene TRBJ1-1, with 10 bases matching TRBD1. The V gene end was trimmed by 5 bases and the J gene end by 3 bases; junction bases not matched to a gene: 3. The CDR3 is made up of 14 amino acids. Germline values: CDR1 SEHNR, CDR2 FQNEAQ (reference sequence). The CDR3 DNA is TGTGCCAGCAGCCGGACAGGGGGGTACACTGAAGCTTTCTTT. It specifies CASSRTGGYTEAFF.

This clonotype was observed a handful of times. The rearrangement joins TRBV6-1 to TRBJ1-2; D is uncertain. Germline CDR1 MNHNS, CDR2 SASEGT. CDR3 length: 14 residues. The V end was cut by 7 bases, the J end by 8 bases, with 20 bases between. The CDR3 protein is CASTLRLGAVGYTF. DNA of the CDR3: TGTGCCAGCACCCTCCGATTAGGTGCGGTCGGCTACACCTTC.

The rearrangement joins TRBV6-2 or TRBV6-3 to TRBJ2-7, with D perhaps given as TRBD1 or TRBD2 (5 bases each). The CDR3 is 15 residues long. Trimming cost V 2 bases and J 4 bases, with 15 bases left between them. In germline, CDR1 is MNHEY, CDR2 SVGEGT. The chain's CDR3 is CASSYAAGTFYEQYF. DNA of the CDR3: TGTGCCAGCAGTTACGCCGCAGGGACCTTTTACGAGCAGTACTTC.

The V call is TRBV7-8, the J call TRBJ2-1; a possible D gene is TRBD2 (6 bases). The CDR3 is made up of 17 amino acids. CDR1 and CDR2 from the germline V gene are SGHVS and FQNEAQ. Between the trimmed V and J ends, which lost 1 base and 4 bases, there was a span of 17 bases. CDR3 sequence: CASSLDTTSRNYNEQFF. CDR3 DNA: TGTGCCAGCAGCTTAGATACTACTAGCAGAAATTACAATGAGCAGTTCTTC.

Many counts were recorded for this clonotype. The chain joins TRBV7-9 to TRBJ2-4, with a possible D match to TRBD2 (9 bases). This CDR3 spans 20 amino acids. V shed 5 bases and J shed 5 bases, with 31 bases lying between them. The germline CDR1 and CDR2 sequences are SEHNR and FQNEAQ (reference sequence). In DNA form, the CDR3 reads TGTGCCAGCAGCCCTCATCGGAGGGGACTAGCATCCAGGGGGCAAAACATTCAGTACTTC. Protein: CASSPHRRGLASRGQNIQYF.

The table lists this clonotype with a few counts. The chain couples TRBV15 to TRBJ1-1; possible D gene TRBD1, 5 bases. V lost 8 bases and J lost 1, with 11 bases in between. This CDR3 comprises 13 residues. CDR1 and CDR2 (germline): LNHNV, YYDKDF (reference sequence). CDR3 DNA: TGTGCCACCTCAGGGTTGGGGAACACTGAAGCTTTCTTT. It translates to CATSGLGNTEAFF. The full variable domain, with the rest looked up from reference TRBV15 and TRBJ1-1, is DAMVIQNPRYQVTQFGKPVTLSCSQTLNHNVMYWYQQKSSQAPKLLFHYYDKDFNNEADTPDNFQSRRPNTSFCFLDIRSPGLGDTAMYLCATSGLGNTEAFFGQGTRLTVV.

In this sample, this clonotype turned up a few times. This sequence joins TRBV7-8 and TRBJ2-1; D not resolved. In germline, CDR1 is SGHVS, CDR2 FQNEAQ. The length of the CDR3 is 16 residues. Deletions cut 5 bases from V and 8 bases from J, with 22 bases between. The CDR3 sequence: CASSIWVRDGGDEQFF. The CDR3 DNA sequence: TGTGCCAGCAGCATCTGGGTTAGGGATGGCGGCGATGAGCAGTTCTTC.

V usage is TRBV7-9 and J usage is TRBJ1-2; D remains unclear. Germline lookup yields CDR1 SEHNR and CDR2 FQNEAQ (reference sequence). Trimming removed 2 bases at V and 5 bases at J, with 9 bases between. The length of the CDR3 is 13 residues. This CDR3 reads CASSLNPEYGYTF. CDR3 nucleotide sequence: TGTGCCAGCAGCTTAAATCCGGAGTATGGCTACACCTTC.